These 29 T cell receptor beta chains were sequenced from one sample in a study of cytomegalovirus exposure and HLA in healthy donors. The PCR ran on 60 Vbeta and 13 Jbeta primers. The data were produced by immunoSEQ multiplex PCR, yet TCRdb's version contains in-frame clones alone and is incomplete. This listing includes 30,000 to 35,000 clones. Sequenced: PBMCs. All receptors come from a woman aged 40-49 years in good health and CMV-seropositive.

V usage is TRBV4-2 and J usage is TRBJ2-1; 7 nucleotides match TRBD2. With V trimmed by 4 bases and J by 9 bases, 12 bases remained unmatched. This CDR3 is built from 15 residues. Germline assignment: CDR1 LGHNA and CDR2 YNFKEQ. The CDR3 reads CASSPGAGVGTEQFF. CDR3 sequence (DNA): TGTGCCAGCAGCCCCGGGGCGGGAGTAGGGACTGAGCAGTTCTTC.

The chain links TRBV5-1 to TRBJ1-2; 9 bases are shared with TRBD1. Trimming took 2 bases from V and 1 from J; bases not matched to a gene: 6. CDR1 and CDR2 from the germline V gene are SGHRS and YFSETQ. The CDR3 runs 16 residues. The CDR3 DNA reads as TGCGCCAGCAGCTTCCAACCGGGACAGGGTAACTATGGCTACACCTTC. This translates into CASSFQPGQGNYGYTF. Full variable domain (rest looked up from reference TRBV5-1 and TRBJ1-2): KAGVTQTPRYLIKTRGQQVTLSCSPISGHRSVSWYQQTPGQGLQFLFEYFSETQRNKGNFPGRFSGRQFSNSRSEMNVSTLELGDSALYLCASSFQPGQGNYGYTFGSGTRLTVV.

The chain links TRBV30 to TRBJ2-3; TRBD2 is a possible D gene (6 bases). CDR1 GTSNPN and CDR2 SVGIG come from the germline V gene (reference sequence). V was shortened by 2 bases and J by 1 base, with 10 bases between the two germline ends. This CDR3 has 14 amino acids. CDR3 DNA sequence: TGTGCCTGGAGTAGGGGACTGGGCACAGATACGCAGTATTTT. It encodes CAWSRGLGTDTQYF.

The rearrangement uses TRBV25-1 and TRBJ1-3; D remains ambiguous. The CDR3 covers 14 residues. CDR1 and CDR2 from the germline V gene are MGHDK and SYGVNS. Deletions cut 0 bases from V and 9 bases from J, with 12 bases between. The CDR3 region is CASSEYGRGPTIYF. The CDR3 DNA is TGTGCCAGCAGTGAATATGGCAGAGGGCCCACCATATATTTT.

The V and J genes are TRBV7-9 and TRBJ2-3; the D is unclear. Germline CDR1 SEHNR, CDR2 FQNEAQ (reference sequence). This CDR3 spans 12 amino acids. Trimming removed 5 bases at V and 4 bases at J, with 7 bases between. The CDR3 loop is CASSPSADTQYF. The CDR3 DNA follows: TGTGCCAGCAGCCCCTCCGCAGATACGCAGTATTTT.

The chain joins TRBV9 to TRBJ2-1, with unresolved D. This CDR3 contains 15 residues. V was clipped by 1 base and J by 0 bases, with 8 bases between them. CDR1 is SGDLS, CDR2 YYNGEE, per germline. The CDR3: CASSVRLSSYNEQFF. DNA of the CDR3: TGTGCCAGCAGCGTACGACTTAGCTCCTACAATGAGCAGTTCTTC.

The chain uses TRBV7-9 and TRBJ1-2; a possible D gene is TRBD1 (5 bases). Germline loops: CDR1 SEHNR, CDR2 FQNEAQ (reference sequence). This CDR3 contains 14 residues. Trimming pared 1 base from V and 6 bases from J, leaving 12 bases between. The CDR3 DNA sequence: TGTGCCAGCAGCTTAGAGACAGACACTAATGGCTACACCTTC. Protein sequence: CASSLETDTNGYTF.

The chain combines TRBV15 with TRBJ2-5; the D is unclear. The germline gives CDR1 LNHNV, CDR2 YYDKDF (reference sequence). The CDR3 runs to 19 residues. The V end lost 3 bases, the J end lost 1 base, and 24 bases lay between the germline ends. The CDR3, as DNA: TGTGCCACCAGCAGTCCTAAACCTAACTTTCTAGGCTTCCAAGAGACCCAGTACTTC. This translates into CATSSPKPNFLGFQETQYF.

The chain carries TRBV30 and TRBJ2-3; D gene ambiguous. Trimming stripped 4 bases from V and 8 bases from J, with 13 bases between. From germline, CDR1 is GTSNPN and CDR2 SVGIG (reference sequence). The CDR3 loop spans 12 amino acids. The DNA for the CDR3 is TGTGCCTGGACCCTTCCCCCCGGTACGCAGTATTTT. Translation: CAWTLPPGTQYF.

J is TRBJ2-2 and V is TRBV6-1; 8 positions match TRBD1. The CDR3 sequence is 14 residues long. Germline assignment: CDR1 MNHNS and CDR2 SASEGT. The V gene end was trimmed by 5 bases and the J gene end by 4 bases; junction bases not matched to a gene: 3. CDR3 nucleotides: TGTGCCAGCAGTTTGGACAGGGTCACCGGGGAGCTGTTTTTT. It codes for CASSLDRVTGELFF.

This chain uses TRBV4-1 with TRBJ2-3; D perhaps matches TRBD1 (7 bases). V lost 6 bases and J lost 0, with 16 bases in between. This CDR3 contains 16 residues. The germline V gene has CDR1 MGHRA and CDR2 YSYEKL. The CDR3 loop is CASSRSAGGSTDTQYF. CDR3 in DNA: TGCGCCAGCAGTCGATCGGCAGGGGGGAGCACAGATACGCAGTATTTT.

This chain's CDR3 is CASSPGTSDQETQYF. DNA of the CDR3: TGTGCCAGCAGCCCAGGGACTAGCGATCAAGAGACCCAGTACTTC. V usage is TRBV9 and J usage is TRBJ2-5, with TRBD2 matching over 10 bases. Germline CDR1 SGDLS, CDR2 YYNGEE. With 4 bases clipped from V and 2 bases from J, the junction kept 5 bases outside the gene matches. The CDR3 contains 15 residues.

The chain is built from TRBV7-2 and TRBJ1-2, with a tentative D call TRBD1 (5 bases). The CDR3 totals 12 residues. V lost 5 bases, J lost 4 bases, and 8 bases lay in between. Germline V CDR1 and CDR2: SGHTA, FQGNSA. The CDR3 loop is CASSGDSYGYTF. DNA for the CDR3: TGTGCCAGCAGCGGTGACAGCTATGGCTACACCTTC.

The V call is TRBV15, the J call TRBJ1-1; TRBD1 matches 9 bases. This CDR3 has 15 residues. Germline-derived CDR1 and CDR2 are LNHNV and YYDKDF (reference sequence). Losses at the gene ends were 4 bases for V and 2 bases for J; bases not matched to a gene: 5. CDR3 sequence reads: CATSTLQGANTEAFF. CDR3 DNA sequence: TGTGCCACCAGCACACTACAGGGGGCTAACACTGAAGCTTTCTTT.

The chain couples TRBV9 to TRBJ2-1; 9 nucleotides agree with TRBD2. CDR1 and CDR2 from the germline V gene are SGDLS and YYNGEE. J gave up 6 bases and V 5 bases, and 9 bases lay outside the gene matches. The CDR3 runs 15 residues. CDR3 sequence: CASSPIAGETNEQFF. CDR3 nucleotide sequence: TGTGCCAGCAGTCCTATAGCGGGAGAGACCAATGAGCAGTTCTTC.

The chain recombines TRBV5-1 with TRBJ1-4, with no clear D. Trimming pared 0 bases from V and 0 bases from J, leaving 6 bases between. The CDR3 is 15 residues long. Looked up from germline, CDR1 is SGHRS and CDR2 is YFSETQ. In DNA form, the CDR3 reads TGCGCCAGCAGCTTGGACAGAGCAACTAATGAAAAACTGTTTTTT. Protein product: CASSLDRATNEKLFF. The whole variable domain, filled in from reference TRBV5-1 and TRBJ1-4, reads KAGVTQTPRYLIKTRGQQVTLSCSPISGHRSVSWYQQTPGQGLQFLFEYFSETQRNKGNFPGRFSGRQFSNSRSEMNVSTLELGDSALYLCASSLDRATNEKLFFGSGTQLSVL.

This rearrangement joins TRBV10-3 to TRBJ1-1; possible D gene TRBD1, 6 bases. V dropped 3 bases and J dropped 4 bases, with 12 bases sitting between them. The CDR3 spans 14 residues. The V gene's germline CDR1 is ENHRY and CDR2 SYGVKD. CDR3 sequence (DNA): TGTGCCATCAGTGACAACAGGGTCGGCACTGAAGCTTTCTTT. Translating it yields CAISDNRVGTEAFF.

The V gene is TRBV6-1, the J gene TRBJ2-7; 9 bases align to TRBD1. Unmatched junction bases numbered 7, after V lost 5 bases and J lost 2 bases. The CDR3 extends over 15 amino acids. Germline V CDR1 and CDR2: MNHNS, SASEGT. CDR3 in amino acids: CASSSTGTGPYEQYF. CDR3 sequence (DNA): TGTGCCAGCAGTTCGACCGGGACAGGGCCCTACGAGCAGTACTTC.

The V call is TRBV10-1, the J call TRBJ1-4, with a weak D call TRBD1 (5 bases). Germline loops: CDR1 WNHNN, CDR2 SYGVQD (reference sequence). The CDR3 has 13 residues. CDR3 nucleotides: TGCCCACAGGTAAACCGGGCTAATGAAAAACTGTTTTTT. Its protein is CPQVNRANEKLFF.

This chain uses TRBV27 with TRBJ2-1; 11 nucleotides agree with TRBD1. The CDR3 is 15 amino acids. The V segment lost 6 bases and the J segment 3 bases; nucleotides outside the gene matches: 4. CDR1 MNHEY and CDR2 SMNVEV come from the germline V gene (reference sequence). The CDR3 spells CASRRGTGGYNEQFF. CDR3 DNA sequence: TGTGCCAGCAGAAGAGGGACAGGGGGCTACAATGAGCAGTTCTTC.

The rearrangement uses TRBV5-4 and TRBJ2-7, with 10 nucleotides matching TRBD2. CDR1 and CDR2 (germline): SGHNT, YYREEE (reference sequence). The V gene end was trimmed by 7 bases and the J gene end by 5 bases; junction bases not matched to a gene: 6. The CDR3 has 13 residues. The CDR3 protein is CASLASGSDEQYF. The CDR3 DNA reads TGTGCCAGCCTGGCTAGCGGGAGCGACGAGCAGTACTTC. Full variable domain (remainder filled in from reference TRBV5-4 and TRBJ2-7): ETGVTQSPTHLIKTRGQQVTLRCSSQSGHNTVSWYQQALGQGPQFIFQYYREEENGRGNFPPRFSGLQFPNYSSELNVNALELDDSALYLCASLASGSDEQYFGPGTRLTVT.

The gene calls are TRBV27 and TRBJ2-7, with 11 nucleotides matching TRBD2. V dropped 2 bases and J dropped 2; count of bases not matched to a gene: 5. The CDR3 totals 16 residues. CDR1 is MNHEY and CDR2 is SMNVEV in the germline V gene (reference sequence). CDR3 sequence: CASSLVLLAGAYEQYF. CDR3 bases: TGTGCCAGCAGTTTAGTCCTACTAGCGGGAGCCTACGAGCAGTACTTC.

The J gene is TRBJ2-3, the V gene TRBV4-1; 8 bases align to TRBD1. This CDR3 is 15 amino acids long. CDR1 and CDR2 (germline): MGHRA, YSYEKL. V dropped 2 bases and J dropped 14; count of bases not matched to a gene: 15. Written as DNA, the CDR3 is TGCGCCAGCAGCCAATACCAGGGGGCGGTTGGGGGGCTGTATTTT. It is translated as CASSQYQGAVGGLYF.

J is TRBJ2-3 and V is TRBV19, with D perhaps TRBD2 (7 bases). Germline CDR1 reads LNHDA; CDR2 reads SQIVND (reference sequence). V was pared by 6 bases and J by 6 bases, with 10 bases between. This CDR3 has 12 residues. The DNA for the CDR3 is TGTGCCAGTAGGGGGGGGCCCGATACGCAGTATTTT. Translation gives CASRGGPDTQYF.

The V gene is TRBV9, the J gene TRBJ2-5, with TRBD2 matching over 9 bases. The CDR3 sequence is 15 residues long. With 2 bases clipped from V and 2 bases from J, the junction kept 4 bases outside the gene matches. The germline V gene encodes CDR1 SGDLS and CDR2 YYNGEE. The CDR3 region is CASSVSGSRQETQYF. The DNA of the CDR3 is TGTGCCAGCAGCGTTAGCGGGAGTCGTCAAGAGACCCAGTACTTC.

J is TRBJ2-3 and V is TRBV5-1, with 8 bases aligning to TRBD1. CDR1 and CDR2 (germline): SGHRS, YFSETQ. This CDR3 spans 14 amino acids. J was trimmed by 3 bases and V by 4 bases; bases with no gene match: 4. CDR3 coding DNA: TGCGCCAGCAGCAGGACAGGGTCTACAGATACGCAGTATTTT. Residues: CASSRTGSTDTQYF.

This chain connects TRBV19 to TRBJ2-4, with D unclear. Per the germline V gene, CDR1 is LNHDA and CDR2 is SQIVND (reference sequence). Trimming removed 3 bases from V and 7 bases from J, with 13 bases in between. This CDR3 comprises 14 residues. The CDR3 coding sequence is TGTGCCAGTAGTATCCTGTCATCAACTAACATTCAGTACTTC. Its translation is CASSILSSTNIQYF.

The chain couples TRBV29-1 to TRBJ1-1, with 9 nucleotides matching TRBD1. Trimming removed 7 bases from V and 0 bases from J; junction bases left unmatched: 6. The CDR3 sequence is 14 residues long. Germline V gene sequence: CDR1 SQVTM, CDR2 ANQGSEA. CDR3 in DNA: TGCAGCGCCCCTAGGACAGGGGTGAACACTGAAGCTTTCTTT. Its translation: CSAPRTGVNTEAFF.

The chain is built from TRBV28 and TRBJ1-1; 8 bases are a match to TRBD1. Germline V gene lookup returns CDR1 MDHEN and CDR2 SYDVKM. CDR3 size: 15 residues. The V segment lost 5 bases and the J segment 3 bases; nucleotides outside the gene matches: 8. The CDR3 spells CASSPSGGGDTEAFF. CDR3 bases: TGTGCCAGCAGTCCGTCAGGGGGCGGGGACACTGAAGCTTTCTTT.